The text below deals with one T cell receptor beta chain. Its antigen is as yet unknown. The data stem from a study of shared clonotypes between healthy human individuals. General observations from the study: Genetic and exposure-history diversity was limited by the small donor number.

CD45RO-negative cells were positively selected for CCR7, leaving out terminally differentiated effector memory CD45RA+ cells. At a deep level, the assay was run. Repertoires were generated with immunoSEQ multiplex PCR, while TCRdb's copy carries only in-frame clones and drops some. The table has some 2.1 million clones, about 95% seen once. The CDR3 totals 16 residues. V was clipped by 6 bases and J by 4 bases; unmatched bases: 11. Germline CDR1 and CDR2: MNHNY and SVGAGI (reference sequence). Sequenced: naive CD8+ T cells sorted from blood. This receptor was obtained from a man between 18 and 29 years old in good health. This chain connects TRBV6-6 to TRBJ1-1, with 10 nucleotides matching TRBD1. The DNA of the CDR3 is TGTGCCAGCAGGCAGACAGGGGGCAGGGAAACCACTGAAGCTTTCTTT. Amino acid sequence: CASRQTGGRETTEAFF.